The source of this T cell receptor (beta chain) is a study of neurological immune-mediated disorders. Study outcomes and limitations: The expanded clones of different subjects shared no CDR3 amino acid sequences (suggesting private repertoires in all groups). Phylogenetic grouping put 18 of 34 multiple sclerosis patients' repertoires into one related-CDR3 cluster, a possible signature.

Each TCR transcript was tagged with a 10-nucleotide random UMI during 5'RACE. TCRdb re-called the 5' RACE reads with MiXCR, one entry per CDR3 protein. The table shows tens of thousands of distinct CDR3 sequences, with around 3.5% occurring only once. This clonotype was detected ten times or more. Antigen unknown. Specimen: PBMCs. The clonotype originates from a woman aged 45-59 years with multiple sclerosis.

CDR3 in DNA: TGCAGTGCGCCGGACAGGCGGAGGGACTCCTACGAGCAGTACTTC. Translation gives CSAPDRRRDSYEQYF. This rearrangement joins TRBV20-1 to TRBJ2-7, with a weak D call TRBD1 (7 bases). Trimming stripped 6 bases from V and 0 bases from J, with 18 bases between. CDR3 length: 15 amino acids. Germline V CDR1 and CDR2: DFQATT, SNEGSKA (reference sequence).